This TCR beta chain came from a study of T cell responses to AZD1222 COVID-19 vaccine. Study observations and caveats: Spike-spanning, vaccine-associated CD4 TCRs were dominant at 160-218 and 743-854. Breadth and depth of Spike-specific TCRs rose after two AZD1222 doses.

To note about this clone: Its antigen is still unknown.

Second-dose intervals near 4 or 12 weeks were combined. Germline CDR1 and CDR2: SNHLY and FYNNEI. V lost 5 bases, J lost 0 bases, and 26 bases lay in between. This CDR3 contains 19 residues. Clones were sequenced by immunoSEQ multiplex PCR, and TCRdb holds only the in-frame ones, with some missing. In the table there are about 48,000 clones, just over 85% of which are singletons. The sequence was obtained from an adult who received the AZD1222 COVID-19 vaccine. Sequenced material: peripheral blood, taken 28 days after the second AZD1222 dose. The chain combines TRBV2 with TRBJ2-7; D is uncertain. The CDR3 is CASSIPPRTPAGTSYEQYF. CDR3 DNA sequence: TGTGCCAGCAGTATTCCCCCGCGGACGCCGGCCGGAACCTCCTACGAGCAGTACTTC.